The rows below give T cell receptor beta chains drawn from one sample of a study of tumor and adjacent non-tumor tissue in lung cancer. Each CDR3 protein is one row after TCRdb ran MiXCR on the multiplex PCR reads. The repertoire includes tens of thousands of distinct CDR3 sequences, around 80% of them detected once, and less than 15% sits in the top ten. The sample comprised lung tumor tissue. The receptors were sampled from a woman aged 50 to 60 with non-small cell lung cancer. Each CDR3 is given with its conserved first and last residue. The D gene is left open where the match is weak. For some rows the clone size is stated as once, few or many, or as a class when expanded; others skip it.

14	.	TRBJ2-3	TRBV29-1	TRBD2	TGCACCGTTGAAGGGAGGGCTAGTGGGAGTGGGGAGTATTTT	CTVEGRASGSGEYF
14	few	TRBJ2-2	TRBV11-2	.	TGTGCTAGCAGTCTCAACGTAGATACCGGGGAGCTGTTTTTT	CASSLNVDTGELFF
17	many	TRBJ1-5	TRBV10-3	TRBD1	TGTGCCATCAGTGGGGGTCCCGGGACAGGGGACAATCAGCCCCAGCATTTT	CAISGGPGTGDNQPQHF
15	.	TRBJ1-6	TRBV28	.	TGTGGCAGCAGTTCGCACATGGGGCTAGGTTCACCCCTCCACTTT	CGSSSHMGLGSPLHF
15	.	TRBJ2-7	TRBV10-3	TRBD2	TGTGTCATCAGTCGACTGACGGGAGGGACCTACGAGCAGTACTTC	CVISRLTGGTYEQYF
17	.	TRBJ1-1	TRBV12-3/TRBV12-4	.	TGTGCCATCAGTTTCGGTACGCGTCGGGCCCTGAACACTGAAGCTTTCTTT	CAISFGTRRALNTEAFF
18	.	TRBJ2-2	TRBV6-1	.	TGTGCCAGCAGTGAGGGGGCTATCGGGAGGAAGGACACCGGGGAGCTGTTTTTT	CASSEGAIGRKDTGELFF
13	once	TRBJ1-6	TRBV20-1	TRBD1	TGCAGTACTCAGGGGGCGGGTAATTTACCCCTCCACTTT	CSTQGAGNLPLHF
12	.	TRBJ2-3	TRBV20-1	TRBD2	TGCATTGCCAACATCCTGCGGGAGAGGCAGTATTTT	CIANILRERQYF
17	.	TRBJ1-1	TRBV6-1	.	TGTGCCAGCAGTGAAGCGGAAGCAGGTTACATGAACACTGAAGCTTTCTTT	CASSEAEAGYMNTEAFF
15	.	TRBJ2-1	TRBV11-2	.	TGTAGCAGCAACAAAGGGGGAGGGGGCTACATTGAGCAGTTCTTC	CSSNKGGGGYIEQFF